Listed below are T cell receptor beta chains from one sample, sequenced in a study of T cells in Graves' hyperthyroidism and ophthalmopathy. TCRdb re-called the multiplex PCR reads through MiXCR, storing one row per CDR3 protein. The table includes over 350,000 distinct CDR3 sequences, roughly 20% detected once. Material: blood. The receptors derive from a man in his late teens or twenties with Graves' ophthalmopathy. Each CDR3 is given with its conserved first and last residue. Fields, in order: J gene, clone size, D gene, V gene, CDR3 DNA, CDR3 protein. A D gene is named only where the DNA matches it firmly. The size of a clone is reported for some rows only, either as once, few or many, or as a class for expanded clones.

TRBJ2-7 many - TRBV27 TGTGCCATCAATCCCCCGGACAGCTCCTACGAGCAGTACTTC CAINPPDSSYEQYF
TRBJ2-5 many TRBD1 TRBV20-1 TGCAGTGCTAGATCGCTGGGACAGGGGGACCAAGAGACCCAGTACTTC CSARSLGQGDQETQYF
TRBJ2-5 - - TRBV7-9 TGTGCCAGCAGCGGTAGCTTAGAAAGCGAGACCCAGTACTTC CASSGSLESETQYF
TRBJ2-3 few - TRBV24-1 TGTGCCACCAGTGACGTCGACTTGACTTCGGGCACAGATACGCAGTATTTT CATSDVDLTSGTDTQYF
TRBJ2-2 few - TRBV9 TGTGCCAGCAGCGTAGGTACAAGCACCGGGGAGCTGTTTTTT CASSVGTSTGELFF
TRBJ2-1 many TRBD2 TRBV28 TGTGCCAGCAGTACAAGCGGGGGGATGAATGAGCAGTTCTTC CASSTSGGMNEQFF
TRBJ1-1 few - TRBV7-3 TGTGCCAGCTCCCAAGGTGGGGCGTCTGAAGCTTTCTTT CASSQGGASEAFF
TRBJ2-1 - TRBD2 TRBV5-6 TGTGCCAGCAGCTTGGAGGCTAGCGGATACTACAATGAGCAGTTCTTC CASSLEASGYYNEQFF
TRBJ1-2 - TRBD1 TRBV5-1 TGCGCCAGCAGCTTTGGGACAGGGGACTATGGCTACACCTTC CASSFGTGDYGYTF
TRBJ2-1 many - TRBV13 TGTGCCAGCAGCTTTTGGGACACCATCAACAATGAGCAGTTCTTC CASSFWDTINNEQFF
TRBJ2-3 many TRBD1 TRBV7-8 TGTGCCAGCAGAGAACCGGGACAGGGGGCTGAGGTTACGCAGTATTTT CASREPGQGAEVTQYF
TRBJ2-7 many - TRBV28 TGTGCCAGCAGCCCCCACGACAGGAGCTCCTACGAGCAGTACTTC CASSPHDRSSYEQYF
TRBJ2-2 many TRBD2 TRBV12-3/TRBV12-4 TGTGCCAGCATCCCTCGGGGGGGCCAGGGGACCGGGGAGCTGTTTTTT CASIPRGGQGTGELFF
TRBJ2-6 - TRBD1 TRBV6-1 TGTGCCAGCATGGGACAGGGCATCTCTGGGGCCAACGTCCTGACTTTC CASMGQGISGANVLTF
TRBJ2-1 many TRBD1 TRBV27 TGTGCCAGCAGTTCCCAGGACAGGGCGTCCTACAATGAGCAGTTCTTC CASSSQDRASYNEQFF
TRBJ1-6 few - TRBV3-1 TGTGCCAGCAGTCCCGGGACGTCTTATTCACCCCTCCACTTT CASSPGTSYSPLHF
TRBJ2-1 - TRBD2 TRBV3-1 TGTGCCAGCAGCCTTACTAGCGGGGGTAGGAGGGATGAGCAGTTCTTC CASSLTSGGRRDEQFF
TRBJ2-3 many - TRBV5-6 TGTGCCAGCAGGTACCTGAGGAGGGGGCGGACAGATACGCAGTATTTT CASRYLRRGRTDTQYF
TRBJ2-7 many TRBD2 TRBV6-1 TGTGCCAGCAGTCCCGTCGGGGGGGCCGTTTACGAGCAGTACTTC CASSPVGGAVYEQYF
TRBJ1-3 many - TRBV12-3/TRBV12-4 TGTGCCAGCAGCCTAGAGGGGGTCGGAAACACCATATATTTT CASSLEGVGNTIYF
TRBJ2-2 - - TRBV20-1 TGCAGTGCTAGAGATCTGGCGGGGAGCACCGGGGAGCTGTTTTTT CSARDLAGSTGELFF
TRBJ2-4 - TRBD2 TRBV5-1 TGCGCCAGCAGCTTCGGGGGGGGCCAGGACATTCAGTACTTC CASSFGGGQDIQYF
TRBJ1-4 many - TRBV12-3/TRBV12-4 TGTGCCAGCAGACATCAAAGCCTGCAGGGCCTGGCGAGATGGGAAAAACTGTTTTTT CASRHQSLQGLARWEKLFF
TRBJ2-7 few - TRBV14 TGTGCCAGCAGCCCCGGGGCAGGGGAAGGGTACGAGCAGTACTTC CASSPGAGEGYEQYF
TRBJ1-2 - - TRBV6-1 TGTGCCAACAGTCGGGCAGGGCAATATGGCTACACCTTC CANSRAGQYGYTF
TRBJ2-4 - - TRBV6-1 TGTGCCAGCAGTGCCCTCCAAGGGGAGTCAGACATTCAGTACTTC CASSALQGESDIQYF
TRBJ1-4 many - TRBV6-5 TGTGCCAGCAGTTACTCGGGAAGGGCAATTAATGAAAAACTGTTTTTT CASSYSGRAINEKLFF
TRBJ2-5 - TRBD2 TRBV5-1 TGCGCCAGCAGCTTGCAAGGCGGGAGTGTTTGGGAGACCCAGTACTTC CASSLQGGSVWETQYF
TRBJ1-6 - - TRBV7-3 TGTGCCAGCAGCCCCGGGACTGGATATAATTCACCCCTCCACTTT CASSPGTGYNSPLHF
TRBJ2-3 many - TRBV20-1 TGCAGTGCTAGAGATGAGGGTAACACAGATACGCAGTATTTT CSARDEGNTDTQYF